Below are 8 T cell receptor beta chains sequenced from a single sample in a study of Graves' ophthalmopathy and Graves' hyperthyroidism. CDR3 regions of TCR beta were amplified from RNA transcripts. Second-round multiplex PCR followed a first-round RT-PCR using HTBI primers. Each CDR3 protein is one row after TCRdb ran MiXCR on the multiplex PCR reads. The profile shows roughly 610,000 distinct CDR3 sequences, 20% to 25% of them singletons. The specimen sequenced was peripheral blood. The receptors derive from a woman aged 18-29 years with stable Graves' hyperthyroidism. Some clones in this sample may be carry-over from other donors' samples.

In this sample, this clonotype turned up many times. The V call is TRBV20-1, the J call TRBJ2-7, with 10 bases identical to TRBD2. The CDR3 spans 12 residues. The germline V gene encodes CDR1 DFQATT and CDR2 SNEGSKA (reference sequence). The ends lost 3 bases at V and 13 bases at J; junction bases unmatched: 9. The DNA of the CDR3 is TGCAGTGCTAGGGGCCCCGGGACTAGCGTCTACTTC. Protein sequence: CSARGPGTSVYF.

In its sample, this clonotype was seen many times. The chain has TRBV2 and TRBJ2-5; 14 bases match TRBD2. V lost 6 bases to trimming and J lost 7 bases; unmatched junction nucleotides: 4. The CDR3 runs 14 residues. Germline lookup yields CDR1 SNHLY and CDR2 FYNNEI. CDR3 loop: CASRGTSGGLTQYF. Here the CDR3 DNA reads TGTGCCAGCAGGGGGACTAGCGGGGGTTTGACCCAGTACTTC.

This clonotype was detected a few times. The chain has TRBV6-1 and TRBJ2-2; unclear D gene. Germline CDR1 MNHNS, CDR2 SASEGT. V was clipped by 3 bases and J by 2 bases, with 4 bases between them. CDR3 length: 13 residues. The DNA of the CDR3 is TGTGCCAGCAGTGATCACAACACCGGGGAGCTGTTTTTT. As protein: CASSDHNTGELFF.

A remark on this clonotype: This sequence may be a read error, since a much larger clone differs from it by one base. V gene TRBV25-1 combines with J gene TRBJ2-5, with 7 nucleotides matching TRBD1. The CDR3 has 14 residues. Germline CDR1 is MGHDK and CDR2 is SYGVNS. DNA of the CDR3: TGTGCCAGCAGCGACTTGACAGGGTATCAGACCAAGTACTTC. Translated: CASSDLTGYQTKYF.

The chain employs TRBV10-3 and TRBJ2-5; unclear D gene. V shed 7 bases and J shed 0 bases, with 9 bases lying between them. This CDR3 comprises 13 residues. Looked up from germline, CDR1 is ENHRY and CDR2 is SYGVKD. CDR3 nucleotide sequence: TGTGCCATCACCCCAGAAAACCAAGAGACCCAGTACTTC. This translates into CAITPENQETQYF.

This chain links TRBV24-1 with TRBJ2-3, with TRBD1 identical over 8 bases. V gave up 3 bases and J gave up 12 bases; unmatched junction bases: 4. CDR1 KGHDR and CDR2 SFDVKD come from the germline V gene. The CDR3 runs 12 residues. The CDR3 reads CATSDPTGEQYF. DNA of the CDR3: TGTGCCACCAGTGATCCGACAGGGGAACAGTATTTT.

This clonotype came up a few times. The CDR3 sequence is CASSVESDYTGELFF. In DNA form, the CDR3 reads TGTGCCAGCAGCGTAGAGTCAGATTACACCGGGGAGCTGTTTTTT. The rearrangement uses TRBV9 and TRBJ2-2; no clear D gene. The germline V gene encodes CDR1 SGDLS and CDR2 YYNGEE. The CDR3 sequence is 15 residues long. Trimming cost V 0 bases and J 3 bases, with 9 bases left between them.

The table lists this clonotype with many counts. This chain joins TRBV28 and TRBJ1-2, with 11 bases aligning to TRBD1. The CDR3 runs 13 residues. With 6 bases clipped from V and 4 bases from J, the junction kept 1 base outside the gene matches. Germline CDR1 is MDHEN and CDR2 is SYDVKM. This CDR3 is CASRGTGGYGYTF. The CDR3, as DNA: TGTGCCAGCAGGGGGACAGGGGGCTATGGCTACACCTTC.